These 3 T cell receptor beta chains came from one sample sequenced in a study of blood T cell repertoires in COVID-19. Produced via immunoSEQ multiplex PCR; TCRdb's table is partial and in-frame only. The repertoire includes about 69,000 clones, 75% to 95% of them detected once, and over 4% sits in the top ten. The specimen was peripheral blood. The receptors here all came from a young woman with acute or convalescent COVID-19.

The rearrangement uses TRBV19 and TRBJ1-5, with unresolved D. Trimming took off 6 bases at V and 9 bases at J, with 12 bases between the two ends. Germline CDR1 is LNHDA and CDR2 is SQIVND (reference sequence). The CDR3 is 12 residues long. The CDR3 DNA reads TGTGCCAGTAGCACCCGGGAGGGGCCCCAGCATTTT. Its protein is CASSTREGPQHF.

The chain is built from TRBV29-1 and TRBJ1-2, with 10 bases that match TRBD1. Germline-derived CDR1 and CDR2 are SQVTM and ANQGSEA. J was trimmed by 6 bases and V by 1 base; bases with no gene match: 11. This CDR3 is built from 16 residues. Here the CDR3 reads CSVEARDRGQRDGYTF. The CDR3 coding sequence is TGCAGCGTTGAAGCCCGGGACAGGGGTCAGAGGGATGGCTACACCTTC. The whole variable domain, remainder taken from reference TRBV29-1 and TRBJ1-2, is SAVISQKPSRDICQRGTSLTIQCQVDSQVTMMFWYRQQPGQSLTLIATANQGSEATYESGFVIDKFPISRPNLTFSTLTVSNMSPEDSSIYLCSVEARDRGQRDGYTFGSGTRLTVV.

Here the CDR3 DNA reads TGTGCCAGCAGTGATCCCAGGGGGCGGTCTGGCTACGAGCAGTACTTC. It translates to CASSDPRGRSGYEQYF. The V and J genes are TRBV25-1 and TRBJ2-7; 8 bases match TRBD1. J lost 3 bases, V lost 3 bases, and 10 bases had no gene match. CDR1 and CDR2 from the germline V gene are MGHDK and SYGVNS. This CDR3 has 16 amino acids.